This TCR beta chain originates from a study of graft-versus-host responses after intestinal transplantation (dated by TCRdb to about 2021). Turning to the overall study: Recipients received multivisceral, liver-intestinal, or isolated intestinal transplants. The cohort enrolled 20 to 25 intestinal transplant recipients including one retransplant, and a few patients lacking pretransplant specimens were excluded. Donor T cell macrochimerism was defined as a peak of at least 4% donor T cells among recipient peripheral blood mononuclear cells. After intestinal transplantation, graft-versus-host and host-versus-graft alloreactive T cell clones in the graft, circulation and bone marrow were tracked using bulk TCR-beta CDR3 sequencing. Samples from a few later patients were sequenced in-house on an Illumina MiSeq with MiXCR processing rather than by the commercial service. To identify alloreactive clones, pre-transplant mixed lymphocyte reaction products were sequenced and compared with unstimulated pre-transplant donor and recipient T cells. Every recipient was given anti-thymocyte globulin induction, followed by about 3 years of maintenance tacrolimus and steroids. What the research found in general, with its limitations: The conclusions were limited by the relatively low number and heterogeneity of the intestinal transplant patients. In the allografts of patients with donor T cell macrochimerism, GvH to HvG T cell clonal ratios were high. Early after transplant, declines in HvG clones were associated with peak levels of circulating GvH clones. GvH clones turned up in recipient bone marrow, with some appearing earlier in ileal mucosa or blood, a pattern consistent with an intestinal mucosal origin.

Library preparation employed the immunoSEQ multiplex PCR assay. For most patients, genomic DNA was isolated using the Qiagen DNeasy Blood and Tissue Kit and was shipped frozen to Adaptive Biotechnologies for TCR sequencing. For most patients, high-throughput TCR-beta CDR3 sequencing of genomic DNA was performed by Adaptive Biotechnologies. The study's processing was this. TCR sequencing data were retrieved from Adaptive's ImmunoSEQ software for roughly 20 patients, whereas three other patients were processed with MiXCR and VDJtools. To correct CD4 versus CD8 sorting errors, any sequence found in both subsets at a frequency ratio below 5:1 was removed. CDR3 nucleotide sequences shared by donor and recipient were removed because the origin of these sequences could not be assigned. At least 2-fold expansion over unstimulated cells and a minimum CFSE-low frequency of 0.002% (template counts) or 0.001% (read counts) were required for clones to be classified as alloreactive. A clone was considered mappable if detected in the sequenced pre-transplant spleen, lymph node, or MLR CFSE-low populations of the donor or recipient. The cumulative frequency of alloreactive clones was calculated as a percentage of all sequences, weighted by copy number. In TCRdb, the immuneACCESS table is reduced to in-frame sequences with V and J assigned. These tables do not hold every clone; where another copy was compared, an unresolved V gene accounts for under half, and the others remain unexplained. The D gene and trimming were derived from the DNA, and the V and J assignments and clone size from that table. Present in this sample are about 61,000 clones, 90% to 95% of which were seen just once. Around 0.4% of the sample is held by the ten biggest clonotypes.

From the cysteine through the phenylalanine, the CDR3 covers 14 amino acids. This entry keeps only the CDR3 DNA: 42 bases, framed from base 1. Taken from the germline V gene, the CDR1 and CDR2 loops are SGDLS and YYNGEE. Relative to germline, V is 4 bases shorter and J is 0 bases shorter, with 10 bases between their ends. The time point label, as the study defines it: cells obtained before transplantation from donor or recipient. CD3+CD4+ and CD3+CD8+ populations were FACS-sorted from unstimulated pre-transplant donor and recipient cells taken from spleen or lymph nodes. Turning to this clone: Its antigen has not been determined. No base-level quality is on record; no much larger clone is a single base apart.

The sample in question was unstimulated CD4+ T cells sorted from spleen or lymph node cells, obtained before transplant. The chain was built from TRBV9 and TRBJ1-2; the D gene cannot be resolved reliably. This clonotype was obtained from a human donor who was the organ donor for an intestinal transplant. The nucleotide sequence is TGTGCCAGCAGCCCGGCAGGCCCTAACTATGGCTACACCTTC. This sequence encodes CASSPAGPNYGYTF.